Below, 31 T cell receptor beta chains from the same sample are listed, as sequenced in a study of cytomegalovirus exposure and HLA in healthy donors. PCR used 60 Vbeta primers and 13 Jbeta primers. The repertoire was sequenced with immunoSEQ multiplex PCR; TCRdb's copy has only in-frame clones and lacks some. The sample has 60,000 to 70,000 clones, about three quarters seen once. Sample: PBMCs. All receptors derive from a man aged 45 to 65 in good health and CMV-seropositive.

The rearrangement links TRBV30 to TRBJ1-4; 7 nucleotides line up with TRBD1. Trimming removed 5 bases from V and 4 bases from J; junction bases left unmatched: 10. There are 15 residues in the CDR3. CDR1 is GTSNPN and CDR2 is SVGIG in the germline V gene (reference sequence). CDR3 DNA: TGTGCCTGGGTGTTACCGGGACAGTTTAATGAAAAACTGTTTTTT. Residues: CAWVLPGQFNEKLFF.

This clone was seen a handful of times. The chain employs TRBV4-1 and TRBJ2-7, with 10 bases identical to TRBD1. Germline values: CDR1 MGHRA, CDR2 YSYEKL. There are 16 residues in the CDR3. With 3 bases clipped from V and 4 bases from J, the junction kept 9 bases outside the gene matches. CDR3 protein: CASSQGSGQGGYEQYF. DNA for the CDR3: TGCGCCAGCAGCCAGGGGAGCGGACAGGGGGGGTACGAGCAGTACTTC.

The chain recombines TRBV29-1 with TRBJ2-1; 9 positions match TRBD2. Germline lookup yields CDR1 SQVTM and CDR2 ANQGSEA. The CDR3 covers 13 residues. The V and J ends lost 3 bases and 9 bases, in that order; junction bases with no gene match: 6. CDR3 nucleotide sequence: TGCAGCGTTGATCTAGCGGGGTATGGTGAGCAGTTCTTC. Amino acids: CSVDLAGYGEQFF.

V usage is TRBV7-9 and J usage is TRBJ1-5, with TRBD1 matching over 7 bases. This CDR3 comprises 16 residues. CDR1 and CDR2 from the germline V gene are SEHNR and FQNEAQ (reference sequence). Losses at the gene ends were 5 bases for V and 0 bases for J; bases not matched to a gene: 7. CDR3 sequence: CASSPRDSYSNQPQHF. For the CDR3, the DNA is TGTGCCAGCAGCCCCCGGGACAGCTATAGCAATCAGCCCCAGCATTTT.

This sequence joins TRBV6-1 and TRBJ2-1, with D hard to call. The germline V gene has CDR1 MNHNS and CDR2 SASEGT. This CDR3 is built from 11 residues. Trimming removed 2 bases at V and 9 bases at J, with 5 bases between. CDR3 nucleotides: TGTGCCAGCAGTGAACGCGCTGAGCAGTTCTTC. As protein: CASSERAEQFF.

This rearrangement joins TRBV21-1 to TRBJ1-1; the listed D gene, TRBD1, was not tested against the DNA. TRBV21-1 is flagged as a pseudogene. This CDR3 is 17 amino acids long. This chain's CDR3 is CASSKSGTGGGNTEAFF. In DNA, the CDR3 is TGTGCCAGCAGCAAATCCGGGACAGGGGGCGGCAACACTGAAGCTTTCTTT.

CDR3 sequence (DNA): TGTGCCTGGAAGCAGGGGCAGTACGATGAGCAGTTCTTC. This encodes CAWKQGQYDEQFF. This chain links TRBV30 with TRBJ2-1, with D maybe TRBD1 (6 bases). V was pared by 4 bases and J by 8 bases, with 15 bases between. The CDR3 runs to 13 residues. Germline CDR1 and CDR2: GTSNPN and SVGIG (reference sequence).

This clone was counted only a few times. This rearrangement joins TRBV16 to TRBJ2-6; 7 bases are shared with TRBD1. The germline gives CDR1 KGHSY, CDR2 FQNENV. After removal of 0 bases from V and 4 bases from J, the junction contained 3 bases not matched to a gene. This CDR3 spans 16 amino acids. The CDR3 nucleotides read TGTGCCAGCAGCCAATCGAGGGGGCCAGGGGCCAACGTCCTGACTTTC. Translating it yields CASSQSRGPGANVLTF.

The chain links TRBV6-5 to TRBJ1-2, with D uncertain. CDR1 and CDR2 (germline): MNHEY, SVGAGI. The germline V and J ends were trimmed by 0 bases and 6 bases, with 8 bases remaining between them. This CDR3 region has 13 residues. In DNA form, the CDR3 reads TGTGCCAGCAGTTACTCGTTGCAGGATGGCTACACCTTC. Translating gives CASSYSLQDGYTF.

This sequence joins TRBV4-1 and TRBJ2-1; TRBD2 aligns across 8 bases. The germline V gene encodes CDR1 MGHRA and CDR2 YSYEKL. There are 17 residues in the CDR3. J gave up 1 base and V 4 bases, and 9 bases lay outside the gene matches. The CDR3 region is CASSPGASGPSYNEQFF. The CDR3 region has the DNA TGCGCCAGCAGCCCTGGGGCTAGCGGGCCGTCCTACAATGAGCAGTTCTTC.

This clone turned up a few times. The chain employs TRBV9 and TRBJ1-2, with D possibly being TRBD1 (5 bases). The germline CDR1 and CDR2 sequences are SGDLS and YYNGEE. V lost 3 bases and J 3 bases, leaving 18 bases between the germline ends. The CDR3 is made up of 16 amino acids. The CDR3 reads CASSALRQRTHYGYTF. The CDR3 DNA follows: TGTGCCAGCAGCGCCCTAAGACAGAGAACTCACTATGGCTACACCTTC. The complete variable domain, with remaining parts taken from reference TRBV9 and TRBJ1-2, reads DSGVTQTPKHLITATGQRVTLRCSPRSGDLSVYWYQQSLDQGLQFLIQYYNGEERAKGNILERFSAQQFPDLHSELNLSSLELGDSALYFCASSALRQRTHYGYTFGSGTRLTVV.

The CDR3 bases are TGTGCCAGCAGTGAAGTATCGGTCGGGCAGTACTTC. Amino acids: CASSEVSVGQYF. The chain has TRBV6-1 and TRBJ2-7, with unresolved D. V lost 1 base and J 9 bases, leaving 10 bases between the germline ends. The CDR3 contains 12 residues. Germline V gene lookup returns CDR1 MNHNS and CDR2 SASEGT.

This sequence joins TRBV29-1 and TRBJ1-2, with 10 bases aligning to TRBD1. Germline CDR1 reads SQVTM; CDR2 reads ANQGSEA. Trimming cost V 2 bases and J 4 bases; bases outside gene matches: 4. This CDR3 region has 14 residues. CDR3 in DNA: TGCAGCGTTGAAATACGGGACAGGGGCTATGGCTACACCTTC. This encodes CSVEIRDRGYGYTF. Supplemented by reference TRBV29-1 and TRBJ1-2, the full variable domain reads SAVISQKPSRDICQRGTSLTIQCQVDSQVTMMFWYRQQPGQSLTLIATANQGSEATYESGFVIDKFPISRPNLTFSTLTVSNMSPEDSSIYLCSVEIRDRGYGYTFGSGTRLTVV.

The gene calls are TRBV6-1 and TRBJ2-2, with TRBD2 matching over 8 bases. Germline V gene lookup returns CDR1 MNHNS and CDR2 SASEGT. Germline trimming cut 0 bases from V and 2 bases from J; bases unmatched to any gene: 5. The CDR3 length is 17 residues. The DNA for the CDR3 is TGTGCCAGCAGTGAAGCCGGACTAGCCTATAACACCGGGGAGCTGTTTTTT. Its translation is CASSEAGLAYNTGELFF.

V is TRBV7-6 and J is TRBJ2-7, with D possibly TRBD1 on 6 matching bases. Germline CDR1 SGHVS, CDR2 FNYEAQ. V lost 5 bases and J 1 base, leaving 12 bases between the germline ends. This CDR3 is 14 amino acids long. In DNA form, the CDR3 reads TGTGCCAGCAGCCTCCCAGGGGATTCCTACGAGCAGTACTTC. Its translation is CASSLPGDSYEQYF.

The chain is built from TRBV2 and TRBJ2-3; 11 nucleotides agree with TRBD2. V was clipped by 6 bases and J by 1 base; unmatched bases: 6. The CDR3 loop spans 16 amino acids. Germline CDR1 SNHLY, CDR2 FYNNEI. CDR3 sequence (DNA): TGTGCCAGCAGGACCACTAGCGGGGGACGCACAGATACGCAGTATTTT. Its protein is CASRTTSGGRTDTQYF. Using reference TRBV2 and TRBJ2-3 for the parts outside the CDR3, the full variable domain is EPEVTQTPSHQVTQMGQEVILRCVPISNHLYFYWYRQILGQKVEFLVSFYNNEISEKSEIFDDQFSVERPDGSNFTLKIRSTKLEDSAMYFCASRTTSGGRTDTQYFGPGTRLTVL.

This chain connects TRBV5-1 to TRBJ2-5; D uncertain. Looked up from germline, CDR1 is SGHRS and CDR2 is YFSETQ. V lost 2 bases to trimming and J lost 2 bases, with 10 bases between them. The CDR3 has 14 residues. In nucleotides, the CDR3 is TGCGCCAGCAGCTTAACTTCGGGTCAAGAGACCCAGTACTTC. Encoded protein: CASSLTSGQETQYF.

The rearrangement joins TRBV10-1 to TRBJ2-7; tentative D call: TRBD1 (6 bases). CDR1 WNHNN and CDR2 SYGVQD come from the germline V gene (reference sequence). Trimming removed 2 bases from V and 0 bases from J, with 14 bases in between. The CDR3 is 16 amino acids. CDR3 nucleotides: TGCGCCAGCAGTGAGGGGTCAGGGACAAGCTCCTACGAGCAGTACTTC. Its protein product is CASSEGSGTSSYEQYF.

The sample holds a few counts of this clone. V gene TRBV28 combines with J gene TRBJ1-5; 7 positions agree with TRBD1. With 5 bases clipped from V and 1 base from J, the junction kept 2 bases outside the gene matches. The germline V gene encodes CDR1 MDHEN and CDR2 SYDVKM. The CDR3 has 14 amino acids. CDR3 in amino acids: CASSLTGSNQPQHF. CDR3 bases: TGTGCCAGCAGTCTGACAGGGAGCAATCAGCCCCAGCATTTT.

V is TRBV7-3 and J is TRBJ2-1; possibly TRBD2 for D (6 bases). CDR1 SGHTA and CDR2 FQGTGA come from the germline V gene. This CDR3 is 14 amino acids long. V lost 2 bases, J lost 12 bases, and 17 bases lay in between. The CDR3 DNA sequence: TGTGCCAGCAGCTTAGATGGGAGCTCGGGAGTGCAGTTCTTC. It codes for CASSLDGSSGVQFF.

In DNA form, the CDR3 reads TGCGCCAGCAGCCAACAGGGCGGGAAGTCCTACAATGAGCAGTTCTTC. This sequence encodes CASSQQGGKSYNEQFF. The V gene is TRBV4-1, the J gene TRBJ2-1; TRBD2 is a possible D gene (6 bases). The CDR3 length is 16 residues. V dropped 2 bases and J dropped 1 base, with 12 bases sitting between them. CDR1 is MGHRA and CDR2 is YSYEKL in the germline V gene.

The chain links TRBV6-1 to TRBJ2-1; TRBD2 aligns across 10 bases. The CDR3 is made up of 16 amino acids. The germline V gene has CDR1 MNHNS and CDR2 SASEGT. V lost 4 bases and J lost 2; bases outside the gene matches: 5. CDR3 bases: TGTGCCAGCAGTGGTTGGACTAGCGGAACCTACAATGAGCAGTTCTTC. Protein sequence: CASSGWTSGTYNEQFF.

The chain combines TRBV5-4 with TRBJ1-1; 8 nucleotides line up with TRBD1. The CDR3 runs 15 residues. Germline V CDR1 and CDR2: SGHNT, YYREEE (reference sequence). Losses at the gene ends were 4 bases for V and 6 bases for J; bases not matched to a gene: 11. CDR3 coding DNA: TGTGCCAGCAGCCCCACCAAAGACAGGGGTTCTGAAGCTTTCTTT. As protein: CASSPTKDRGSEAFF. The complete variable domain, with remaining parts taken from reference TRBV5-4 and TRBJ1-1, reads ETGVTQSPTHLIKTRGQQVTLRCSSQSGHNTVSWYQQALGQGPQFIFQYYREEENGRGNFPPRFSGLQFPNYSSELNVNALELDDSALYLCASSPTKDRGSEAFFGQGTRLTVV.

The chain combines TRBV30 with TRBJ1-1, with D unclear. The germline V gene has CDR1 GTSNPN and CDR2 SVGIG (reference sequence). The CDR3 has 19 amino acids. V lost 2 bases and J 0 bases, leaving 25 bases between the germline ends. Here the CDR3 reads CAWSSLGRVMFGMNTEAFF. DNA of the CDR3: TGTGCCTGGAGTTCTCTCGGACGGGTGATGTTCGGGATGAACACTGAAGCTTTCTTT.

V and J are TRBV7-4 and TRBJ1-1; 9 bases fit TRBD1. The CDR3 is made up of 14 amino acids. V lost 5 bases and J lost 5; bases outside the gene matches: 6. Germline assignment: CDR1 SGHVT and CDR2 SQSDAQ. In DNA form, the CDR3 reads TGTGCCAGCAGCCTAGGACAGGGGAGTACTGAAGCTTTCTTT. Translation gives CASSLGQGSTEAFF.

V gene TRBV30 combines with J gene TRBJ1-4; D ambiguous. With 0 bases removed from V and 6 bases from J, the gap between germline ends came to 23 bases. Per the germline V gene, CDR1 is GTSNPN and CDR2 is SVGIG (reference sequence). This CDR3 is 18 amino acids long. The CDR3 loop reads CAWSVPVRTTLNDEKLFF. CDR3 nucleotides: TGTGCCTGGAGTGTACCTGTGAGAACCACCCTAAACGATGAAAAACTGTTTTTT.

V and J are TRBV2 and TRBJ1-1; possible D gene TRBD1, 6 bases. V was cut by 6 bases and J by 0 bases, with 11 bases left in between. This CDR3 comprises 14 residues. Germline lookup yields CDR1 SNHLY and CDR2 FYNNEI. For the CDR3, the DNA is TGTGCCAGCAGACCACAGGGATTGAACACTGAAGCTTTCTTT. Residues: CASRPQGLNTEAFF.

The rearrangement joins TRBV7-2 to TRBJ1-6; TRBD1 is a possible D gene (5 bases). Germline-derived CDR1 and CDR2 are SGHTA and FQGNSA. V lost 3 bases and J 7 bases, leaving 10 bases between the germline ends. This CDR3 comprises 14 residues. The CDR3, as DNA: TGTGCCAGCAGCTTCGACAGATACAATTCACCCCTCCACTTT. Its protein product is CASSFDRYNSPLHF.

The CDR3 reads CASSQDPPGGANVLTF. The CDR3 bases are TGCGCCAGCAGCCAAGATCCCCCGGGAGGGGCCAACGTCCTGACTTTC. The chain uses TRBV4-1 and TRBJ2-6; maybe TRBD2 (5 bases). The CDR3 covers 16 residues. The germline gives CDR1 MGHRA, CDR2 YSYEKL. Between the trimmed V and J ends, which lost 0 bases and 4 bases, there was a span of 10 bases.

This clone was counted between two and nine times. A junction boundary mismatches the germline segment, possibly from a read error. The V and J genes are TRBV6-1 and TRBJ1-2; D remains ambiguous. This CDR3 contains 10 residues. The V gene's germline CDR1 is MNHNS and CDR2 SASEGT. The CDR3 sequence: CASSNFGYTF. As DNA, the CDR3 is TGTGCCAGCAGCAACTTTGGCTACACCTTC.

The chain links TRBV5-6 to TRBJ1-2; possibly TRBD1 for D (5 bases). Germline lookup yields CDR1 SGHDT and CDR2 YYEEEE. The CDR3 totals 15 residues. V shed 2 bases and J shed 4 bases, with 15 bases lying between them. The CDR3, as DNA: TGTGCCAGCAGCTTTCCTGACGCAGGGATCTATGGCTACACCTTC. Protein sequence: CASSFPDAGIYGYTF.